This entry concerns a single T cell receptor beta chain. This clonotype showed up just a few times. What antigen it recognizes has not been identified. No per-base quality is available; no much larger clone lies one base away. The data stem from a study of T cell repertoires in cytomegalovirus infection (dated by TCRdb to about 2019). For the study in its entirety: Peptide stimulations targeted recently identified HLA-C-restricted CMV epitopes, whose presentation resists viral immunomodulation, together with well-studied HLA-B-restricted epitopes. Because public TCR beta signatures pointed to carriage of CMV infection together with the matching HLA type, the HLA type of each donor mattered for the analysis.

Reading the label with the study, this specimen's treatment or condition is: in vitro stimulation with specific CMV peptide epitopes to enrich CMV-specific T cells. Overall results and qualifications from the work: The ex vivo response was dominated by HLA-C-restricted CMV-specific TCR beta clonotypes, and the single most frequent clonotype in two of eight donors was supplied by these HLA-C-restricted clonotypes. In both this cohort and an independent cohort of 300 to 450 donors, the cumulative frequency of public TCR beta family members distinguished carriers of CMV infection plus the relevant HLA type.

The CDR3, cysteine through phenylalanine, is 15 amino acids long. Only the CDR3 part of the read is kept: 45 bases, read in frame from the first base. Taken from the germline V gene (reference sequence), the CDR1 and CDR2 loops are SSHAT and FNYEAQ. Sequenced using an Illumina HiSeq 1500. The public reads were reprocessed in TCRdb via fastp at Q25 and MiXCR, keeping in-frame beta chains. Merged by CDR3 protein, the rows form single entries marked with the most common genes and DNA. The sample profile shows over 250,000 distinct CDR3 sequences; around 20% of them were found once. The ten largest clones represent 15% to 20% of the sample.

This TCR came from a human donor in good health (CMV status not recorded). Some clones in this sample may be carry-over from other donors' samples. Specimen: cultured PBMCs, collected from culture after CMV antigen stimulation. This sequence uses TRBV7-7 and TRBJ1-3; a weak D assignment points to TRBD1 (5 bases agree). In nucleotide form, the sequence is TGTGCTTCACCCTGGGACGCTGACTCTGGAAACACCATATATTTT. Translated, it reads CASPWDADSGNTIYF.